Presented here are 10 T cell receptor beta chains from one specimen sequenced in a study of circulating CD8 cells and anti-PD-1 response in melanoma (TCRdb year 2020). Sequencing was performed on a NextSeq 500. TCR libraries were prepared from about 15 ng of total RNA with the QIAseq Immune Repertoire RNA Library Kit, Human TCR Panel. The public reads were quality trimmed at Q25 with fastp and then assembled into clones with MiXCR by TCRdb, keeping productive beta chains. For every CDR3 protein sequence, its rows merge into one entry that carries the most common genes and DNA. In all, the sample holds hundreds of distinct CDR3 sequences, and less than 9.5% of those were seen once. Approximately 39% of the sample is held by the ten biggest clonotypes. Four subsets defined by PD-1 and/or TIGIT were sorted from live CD3+CD8+TCRalphabeta+ cells on a BD FACSAria II cell sorter. Specimen: CD8+ T cells from PBMCs, collected at baseline or after one month of anti-PD-1 therapy (not recorded which). Source of these receptors: a human donor with melanoma.

In its sample, this clonotype is medium-sized. Here the CDR3 reads CASSSRDAPETQYF. CDR3 sequence (DNA): TGTGCCAGCAGCTCCCGGGACGCCCCAGAGACCCAGTACTTC. The gene calls are TRBV9 and TRBJ2-5, with D possibly called TRBD1 or TRBD2 (5 bases each). The germline CDR1 and CDR2 sequences are SGDLS and YYNGEE. This CDR3 is built from 14 residues. Trimming cost V 4 bases and J 4 bases, with 14 bases left between them.

This clonotype is classed as large. The V gene is TRBV12-3 or TRBV12-4, the J gene TRBJ2-3; D is unresolved. CDR3 length: 15 residues. Deletions cut 7 bases from V and 0 bases from J, with 14 bases between. DNA of the CDR3: TGTGCCAGCAACCACCCCGCCACTAGCACAGATACGCAGTATTTT. Translation: CASNHPATSTDTQYF.

The chain is built from TRBV30 and TRBJ2-7; 9 bases line up with TRBD1. Germline lookup yields CDR1 GTSNPN and CDR2 SVGIG (reference sequence). Trimming at V came to 3 bases and at J to 4 bases, leaving 4 bases not matched to a gene. CDR3 length: 13 amino acids. CDR3 loop: CAWSYRGLYEQYF. DNA for the CDR3: TGTGCCTGGAGCTACAGGGGGCTGTACGAGCAGTACTTC.

By sample fraction, this clonotype is medium-sized. The chain links TRBV12-3 or TRBV12-4 to TRBJ2-2; 8 positions match TRBD2. V was clipped by 6 bases and J by 5 bases; unmatched bases: 5. The CDR3 runs 14 residues. The CDR3 reads CASRSGTRTGELFF. CDR3 nucleotide sequence: TGTGCCAGCAGATCCGGGACTAGAACCGGGGAGCTGTTTTTT.

The chain has TRBV5-6 and TRBJ1-2, with 10 bases aligning to TRBD1. Germline assignment: CDR1 SGHDT and CDR2 YYEEEE. Trimming took 0 bases from V and 7 from J; bases not matched to a gene: 6. The CDR3 spans 15 residues. The DNA for the CDR3 is TGTGCCAGCAGCTTGGTCGGGACAGGGGCCGGTGGCTACACCTTC. As protein: CASSLVGTGAGGYTF. The full variable domain, in which reference TRBV5-6 and TRBJ1-2 provide the parts outside the CDR3, is DAGVTQSPTHLIKTRGQQVTLRCSPKSGHDTVSWYQQALGQGPQFIFQYYEEEERQRGNFPDRFSGHQFPNYSSELNVNALLLGDSALYLCASSLVGTGAGGYTFGSGTRLTVV.

This clonotype is large by share. The genes are TRBV12-3 or TRBV12-4 and TRBJ2-2, with 13 bases identical to TRBD2. With 5 bases clipped from V and 7 bases from J, the junction kept 10 bases outside the gene matches. The length of the CDR3 is 17 residues. CDR3 in amino acids: CASSPAGTSGDYGELFF. The CDR3 DNA sequence: TGTGCCAGCAGTCCCGCCGGGACTAGCGGGGATTACGGGGAGCTGTTTTTT.

This clonotype counts as large (0.1 to 1%). This sequence joins TRBV19 and TRBJ1-5; D is uncertain. Germline V CDR1 and CDR2: LNHDA, SQIVND (reference sequence). V gave up 3 bases and J gave up 0 bases, with 6 bases separating them. The CDR3 is made up of 14 amino acids. The CDR3 protein is CASSILGSNQPQHF. The CDR3 DNA reads TGTGCCAGTAGTATCCTGGGTAGCAATCAGCCCCAGCATTTT.

By sample share, this clonotype is medium-sized. The chain couples TRBV19 to TRBJ2-3; 13 nucleotides align to TRBD2. V dropped 5 bases and J dropped 1; count of bases not matched to a gene: 6. In germline, CDR1 is LNHDA, CDR2 SQIVND (reference sequence). The CDR3 consists of 17 residues. As DNA, the CDR3 is TGTGCCAGTAGTTGGGATACTAGCGGGGGGGGCACAGATACGCAGTATTTT. It specifies CASSWDTSGGGTDTQYF.

By sample share, this clonotype is medium-sized. J is TRBJ2-7 and V is TRBV13, with D perhaps TRBD1 (5 bases). This CDR3 contains 14 residues. The germline gives CDR1 PRHDT, CDR2 FYEKMQ (reference sequence). V gave up 5 bases and J gave up 2 bases, with 13 bases separating them. The CDR3 region has the DNA TGTGCCAGCAGCCTATGGGGCCAGCCCTACGAGCAGTACTTC. Amino acid sequence: CASSLWGQPYEQYF.

Relative to its sample, this clonotype is large. The chain recombines TRBV5-5 with TRBJ2-1; D not resolved. The germline gives CDR1 SGHKS, CDR2 YYEKEE (reference sequence). There are 11 residues in the CDR3. V lost 3 bases and J 10 bases, leaving 8 bases between the germline ends. The DNA for the CDR3 is TGTGCCAGCAGCTCTGTGAGGGAGCAGTTCTTC. Residues: CASSSVREQFF.